The entry below gives a single T cell receptor (beta chain) sequence along with its context. Its antigen is not known. The record originates from a study of T-cell memory formation after mild COVID-19. Study in general: TCR clusters were mostly donor specific. General study results and limits: Pre-infection memory already had some responding clones, implying cross-reactive memory joined. The main location of contracting CD4+ clones was CM and EM, and that of contracting CD8+ clones was EMRA.

TCR alpha and TCR beta cDNA libraries carrying sample barcodes and UMIs were produced by 5'RACE using constant-segment primers. In TCRdb, the 5' RACE reads were re-called with MiXCR into one record per CDR3 protein. The repertoire includes approximately 350,000 distinct CDR3 sequences, around 27% of them detected once, and around an eighth sits in the top ten. Germline CDR1 is SQVTM and CDR2 is ANQGSEA. With 7 bases removed from V and 6 bases from J, the gap between germline ends came to 11 bases. This CDR3 region has 11 residues. V is TRBV29-1 and J is TRBJ2-3; D is unclear. What was sequenced was PBMCs or a T cell subset sorted from them (not recorded which). This receptor was identified in an adult woman who had mild COVID-19 (a few samples of this study predate the infection). Cell type and time point are not known. The CDR3 sequence: CSGDHLDTQYF. The CDR3 region has the DNA TGCAGCGGAGACCATCTGGATACGCAGTATTTT.